The sequence of this T cell receptor beta chain was determined in a study of blood T cell repertoires in COVID-19 (dated by TCRdb to 2020 to 2021). Regarding the research as a whole: The collaborator samples originated in the United States, Italy and Spain and spanned the acute and convalescent phases of COVID-19. Subjects who had been exposed to COVID-19, were actively infected with it, or had recovered from it provided the deeply sampled blood TCRbeta repertoires that made up the dataset. The repertoires were released in a freely available public database intended as a resource for research on the immune response to SARS-CoV-2. The prospective study material was composed of cDNA or gDNA derived from T cells, B-cell-depleted T cells, or PBMCs. Where HLA class I and class II types were available, the types were taken from metadata supplied by the sample provider, not from assay-based typing. Samples came from the ongoing ImmuneRACE study (first 160 participants) plus 1,254 subjects from 6 global collaborators. A de-identified subject ID, COVID-19 status, age in years and sex were almost always included in the sample metadata.

Enrolling through a virtual design, the prospective study's participants ranged in age from roughly 18 to 100 years and lived across about two dozen United States geographic areas. To assign participants to cohorts, the prospective study relied on clinical history that participants themselves reported in a screening survey and a study questionnaire. Recovered participants in ImmuneRACE Cohort 3 were defined as having two consecutive negative NP/OP PCR tests, clearance from a healthcare professional, or resolution of symptoms. Each participant in the prospective study had whole blood, serum and a nasopharyngeal or oropharyngeal swab collected by mobile phlebotomists. Prospective study participants could optionally give additional blood draws and questionnaires over an approximately 2-month period. Before DNA extraction, prospective study blood samples were shipped either frozen or at room temperature.

TCRbeta CDR3 regions were amplified from genomic DNA using the immunoSEQ Assay, a bias-controlled multiplex PCR. In the paper's pipeline: Nucleated cell counts per sample were estimated from amplification of reference gene primers within the assay. To quantify the absolute abundance of each unique TCRbeta CDR3 rearrangement, sequence reads were collapsed and filtered. For each sample, productive Simpson clonality was calculated as the square root of Simpson's diversity index over productive rearrangements. TCRdb retrieved this table from immuneACCESS and kept in-frame rearrangements only. Not all clones are present; in checked studies, unresolved V genes account for under half, and no reason is known for the remainder. The DNA was the basis for D and trimming; V, J and clone size are from that table. Present in this sample are 150,000 to 200,000 clones, about 79% of which were seen just once. The ten largest make up about 16% of the sample.

The investigation overall reported the following: Clinical and demographic metadata were provided uncurated, with the amount varying by source and participant.

The CDR3 contains 16 residues, cysteine and phenylalanine counted. Only the CDR3 DNA stays, 48 bases, in frame from base 1. Clipping removes 4 bases from V and 1 base from J, with 7 as the unmatched junction base count. The germline V gene (reference sequence) supplies CDR1 SGHAT and CDR2 FQDESV. Comments on this clone: Its antigen remains undetermined. No much larger clone is present one base from it, and per-base qualities are unavailable.

The sequence was obtained from a man aged 50 to 59 who had recovered from COVID-19. Material: PBMCs or T cells enriched from blood (not recorded which). This chain joins TRBV11-1 to TRBJ2-5, with 9 bases matching TRBD1. The CDR3 protein: CASSSWGQGIQETQYF. The DNA sequence is given as TGTGCCAGCAGCTCTTGGGGACAGGGTATCCAAGAGACCCAGTACTTC.